This TCR beta chain derives from a study of Graves' ophthalmopathy and Graves' hyperthyroidism. Serum thyroxine and TRAb, along with clinical symptoms, thyroid ultrasound and orbital computed tomography, were what diagnosis relied on. The TCR beta CDR3 regions underwent amplification from RNA transcripts. RT-PCR with HTBI primers came first, then second-round multiplex PCR. Via MiXCR, TCRdb re-called the multiplex PCR reads, giving one row per CDR3 protein. Here the sample spans about 400,000 distinct CDR3 sequences, about 18% being singletons. Per the germline V gene, CDR1 is SGHTA and CDR2 is FQGNSA. The CDR3 is 13 amino acids. V shed 7 bases, J shed 5 bases, and the junction held 8 bases outside the gene matches.

The genes are TRBV7-2 and TRBJ2-7, with 7 bases fitting TRBD1. The sequence derives from a woman under 30 with Graves' ophthalmopathy. The specimen was peripheral blood. Here the CDR3 reads CASTLTGSHEQYF. The CDR3 nucleotides are TGTGCCAGCACCTTGACAGGGTCCCACGAGCAGTACTTC.